A single sample is the source of the 19 T cell receptor beta chains below, sequenced in a study of control samples from healthy donors and cancer patients. Some clones are missing from TCRdb's copy, which holds only in-frame ones; the method was immunoSEQ multiplex PCR. Among more than 85,000 clones, approximately 90% were seen once, and the ten largest hold 17%. The sample taken for sequencing was blood. The receptors shown here come from a woman between 45 and 65 years old in good health.

The CDR3 DNA follows: TGTGCCAGCATCGTAGGGAAGGATCAGCCCCAGCATTTT. This codes for CASIVGKDQPQHF. The chain has TRBV2 and TRBJ1-5; D call uncertain. Germline V gene data show CDR1 as SNHLY and CDR2 as FYNNEI. The CDR3 totals 13 residues. V was cut by 7 bases and J by 5 bases, with 12 bases left in between.

This rearrangement joins TRBV27 to TRBJ2-7, with 7 bases aligning to TRBD2. Germline V gene sequence: CDR1 MNHEY, CDR2 SMNVEV (reference sequence). The CDR3 sequence is 13 residues long. V lost 2 bases and J lost 7; bases outside the gene matches: 5. CDR3 nucleotides: TGTGCCAGCAGTTTAACGGGGGGATTGGAGCAGTACGTC. Translation: CASSLTGGLEQYV.

The chain carries TRBV9 and TRBJ2-5; D possibly corresponds to TRBD2 (6 bases). Germline CDR1 reads SGDLS; CDR2 reads YYNGEE. The CDR3 has 12 amino acids. Trimming took 0 bases from V and 9 from J, leaving 9 bases between them. The CDR3 region has the DNA TGTGCCAGCAGCGTAGAATCGGGAGCCCAGTACTTC. It translates to CASSVESGAQYF. Drawing the rest from reference TRBV9 and TRBJ2-5, the complete variable domain is DSGVTQTPKHLITATGQRVTLRCSPRSGDLSVYWYQQSLDQGLQFLIQYYNGEERAKGNILERFSAQQFPDLHSELNLSSLELGDSALYFCASSVESGAQYFGPGTRLLVL.

This clone was seen just once. The chain has TRBV5-6 and TRBJ1-1, with D unclear. There are 12 residues in the CDR3. Germline values: CDR1 SGHDT, CDR2 YYEEEE. V gave up 1 base and J gave up 10 bases, with 11 bases separating them. The CDR3 DNA is TGTGCCAGCAGCTTGTATCGGACCCCAGCTTTCTTT. Translation: CASSLYRTPAFF.

This chain joins TRBV6-5 and TRBJ1-1; D is undetermined. V lost 0 bases, J lost 5 bases, and 7 bases lay in between. CDR1 MNHEY and CDR2 SVGAGI come from the germline V gene. The CDR3 runs 13 residues. The CDR3 DNA follows: TGTGCCAGCAGTTACTCGAGAGTTACTGAAGCTTTCTTT. Amino acids: CASSYSRVTEAFF.

The chain combines TRBV14 with TRBJ2-1; no firm D call. V dropped 2 bases and J dropped 3 bases, with 8 bases sitting between them. Germline loops: CDR1 SGHDN, CDR2 FVKESK. The length of the CDR3 is 14 residues. CDR3 sequence (DNA): TGTGCCAGCAGCCAATGGCAGTACTACAATGAGCAGTTCTTC. Translating it yields CASSQWQYYNEQFF. Supplemented by reference TRBV14 and TRBJ2-1, the full variable domain reads EAGVTQFPSHSVIEKGQTVTLRCDPISGHDNLYWYRRVMGKEIKFLLHFVKESKQDESGMPNNRFLAERTGGTYSTLKVQPAELEDSGVYFCASSQWQYYNEQFFGPGTRLTVL.

Details on this clone: Since no conserved phenylalanine or tryptophan closes the CDR3, a read error is the likely cause. The limits of the CDR3 on the DNA are not certain, so only TCRdb's listed CDR3 is given. The V gene is TRBV21-1, the J gene TRBJ2-7; the D call in the table, TRBD1, was not verified against the DNA. TRBV21-1 is noted as a pseudogene. The CDR3 numbers 11 amino acids, ends counted. CDR3 region: CASSKGCPDIL.

CDR3 in DNA: TGTGCCAGCAGCTTAGTCGATTTAAATCAGCCCCAGCATTTT. This codes for CASSLVDLNQPQHF. This sequence joins TRBV7-9 and TRBJ1-5; D is unresolved. Germline CDR1 and CDR2: SEHNR and FQNEAQ (reference sequence). V was pared by 1 base and J by 4 bases, with 8 bases between. This CDR3 region has 14 residues. Combining the CDR3 with reference TRBV7-9 and TRBJ1-5 gives the whole variable domain DTGVSQNPRHKITKRGQNVTFRCDPISEHNRLYWYRQTLGQGPEFLTYFQNEAQLEKSRLLSDRFSAERPKGSFSTLEIQRTEQGDSAMYLCASSLVDLNQPQHFGDGTRLSIL.

The chain joins TRBV19 to TRBJ2-5; 11 bases fit TRBD2. The CDR3 length is 16 residues. Germline trimming cut 1 base from V and 4 bases from J; bases unmatched to any gene: 5. Germline values: CDR1 LNHDA, CDR2 SQIVND (reference sequence). The CDR3 is CASSIGRLAGRETQYF. CDR3 in DNA: TGTGCCAGTAGTATAGGGAGACTAGCGGGACGAGAGACCCAGTACTTC.

The CDR3 loop reads CSALTSGRAGEQFF. Written as DNA, the CDR3 is TGCAGCGCCCTAACTAGCGGGAGGGCCGGTGAGCAGTTCTTC. The rearrangement uses TRBV29-1 and TRBJ2-1; 13 nucleotides agree with TRBD2. The CDR3 runs 14 residues. V shed 7 bases and J 9 bases; nucleotides not matched to a gene: 9. Germline V gene sequence: CDR1 SQVTM, CDR2 ANQGSEA.

V gene TRBV4-1 combines with J gene TRBJ2-1; D possibly corresponds to TRBD2 (7 bases). The germline V gene has CDR1 MGHRA and CDR2 YSYEKL. The CDR3 runs to 13 residues. The V and J ends lost 6 bases and 6 bases respectively, with 12 bases between them. CDR3 DNA: TGCGCCAGCAGGGATGGGGGGGCCAATGAGCAGTTCTTC. Its protein product is CASRDGGANEQFF.

The V call is TRBV7-8, the J call TRBJ1-6; D uncertain. The germline V and J ends were trimmed by 1 base and 8 bases, with 12 bases remaining between them. Germline V gene sequence: CDR1 SGHVS, CDR2 FQNEAQ. This CDR3 comprises 15 residues. The DNA of the CDR3 is TGTGCCAGCAGCTTAGACGTGGGAGGCGATTCACCCCTCCACTTT. As protein: CASSLDVGGDSPLHF.

This clone was seen only once. The chain combines TRBV27 with TRBJ2-2; tentatively, D is TRBD1 (5 bases). Trimming took off 0 bases at V and 6 bases at J, with 5 bases between the two ends. The CDR3 consists of 13 residues. Germline lookup yields CDR1 MNHEY and CDR2 SMNVEV (reference sequence). The DNA of the CDR3 is TGTGCCAGCAGTTTATCAGGGGCCGGGGAGCTGTTTTTT. Amino acid sequence: CASSLSGAGELFF.

The genes are TRBV5-8 and TRBJ2-5; no reliable D call. This CDR3 comprises 12 residues. Trimming cost V 4 bases and J 7 bases, with 11 bases left between them. Germline CDR1 and CDR2: SGHTS and YDEGEE. In DNA, the CDR3 is TGTGCCAGCAGCGGTAGAGTCTTGACCCAGTACTTC. Translating it yields CASSGRVLTQYF.

The count of this clone is one. The chain links TRBV5-1 to TRBJ1-2, with D hard to call. Per the germline V gene, CDR1 is SGHRS and CDR2 is YFSETQ. The CDR3 has 12 residues. Trimming cost V 0 bases and J 8 bases, with 8 bases left between them. CDR3 protein: CASSLDASGYTF. Written as DNA, the CDR3 is TGCGCCAGCAGCTTGGACGCGTCCGGCTACACCTTC.

V usage is TRBV5-8 and J usage is TRBJ1-5, with D unclear. With 5 bases removed from V and 2 bases from J, the gap between germline ends came to 14 bases. This CDR3 has 15 amino acids. The V gene's germline CDR1 is SGHTS and CDR2 YDEGEE. As DNA, the CDR3 is TGTGCCAGCAGGTTTGAGCCCGGCGGCAATCAGCCCCAGCATTTT. Its translation: CASRFEPGGNQPQHF. The variable domain in full, with the rest retrieved from reference TRBV5-8 and TRBJ1-5, is EAGVTQSPTHLIKTRGQQATLRCSPISGHTSVYWYQQALGLGLQFLLWYDEGEERNRGNFPPRFSGRQFPNYSSELNVNALELEDSALYLCASRFEPGGNQPQHFGDGTRLSIL.

This sequence joins TRBV12-5 and TRBJ1-5; D perhaps matches TRBD1 (6 bases). The CDR3 is made up of 16 amino acids. V was clipped by 4 bases and J by 6 bases, with 19 bases between them. CDR1 is LGHNT, CDR2 FRNRAP, per germline. The CDR3 coding sequence is TGTGCTAGTGGTTCTGCTGATACAGGGATGGTTCAGCCCCAGCATTTT. Translation: CASGSADTGMVQPQHF.

V is TRBV28 and J is TRBJ1-2, with D perhaps TRBD1 (6 bases). The CDR3 runs to 17 residues. With 3 bases removed from V and 5 bases from J, the gap between germline ends came to 22 bases. Germline CDR1 and CDR2: MDHEN and SYDVKM. CDR3 region: CASSLGAGGPLLYGYTF. The CDR3 nucleotides are TGTGCCAGCAGTTTGGGGGCGGGGGGCCCTTTACTTTATGGCTACACCTTC.

V is TRBV5-1 and J is TRBJ1-2; no reliable D call. Germline lookup yields CDR1 SGHRS and CDR2 YFSETQ. Trimming stripped 0 bases from V and 2 bases from J, with 8 bases between. The CDR3 is 14 amino acids. CDR3 in amino acids: CASSLASGNYGYTF. CDR3 DNA sequence: TGCGCCAGCAGCTTGGCCTCCGGGAACTATGGCTACACCTTC.